This TCR beta chain was identified in a study of blood T cell repertoires in COVID-19. Study background: Whether acute or convalescent, the COVID-19 samples came from the United States, Italy and Spain. The analysed material was cDNA or gDNA that came from T cells, B-cell-depleted T cells, or PBMCs.

The ends were cut back, 3 bases at V and 4 bases at J, with 13 bases in the middle. This CDR3 spans 15 amino acids. Per the germline V gene, CDR1 is SGHTA and CDR2 is FQGNSA. Original processing notes: Reference gene primer amplification gave nucleated cell count estimates. Generated by immunoSEQ multiplex PCR, the TCRdb table keeps only in-frame clones and is missing some. V and J calls and clone size are as listed in that table; D and trimming were resolved from the DNA. The data show 65,000 to 90,000 clones, under 95% seen once. Input material: peripheral blood. The rearrangement joins TRBV7-2 to TRBJ1-5; no definite D call. This receptor was taken from a human donor in a cohort sampled during active COVID-19. DNA of the CDR3: TGTGCCAGCAGCTTGGTATCCGGAGTTAATCAGCCCCAGCATTTT. This gives the protein CASSLVSGVNQPQHF.